Below, one T cell receptor beta chain is given with its context. Its specificity is not known. Primers for the PCR totalled 60 Vbeta and 13 Jbeta. TCRdb keeps only in-frame clones here, not all; method: immunoSEQ multiplex PCR. In the table there are 150,000 to 200,000 clones, about three quarters of which are singletons. The CDR3 is 15 amino acids. The junction had 5 bases not matched to a gene; V was cut back by 1 base and J by 4 bases. Germline CDR1 and CDR2: SGHDT and YYEEEE. This entry comes from a study of cytomegalovirus exposure and HLA in healthy donors. Study-wide results and limits: The classifier, whose performance was assessed in both the original and validation cohorts, reportedly diagnosed cytomegalovirus status with high specificity and sensitivity.

The material sequenced was PBMCs. The clonotype was recovered from a woman aged 45-65 years in good health and CMV-seropositive. V is TRBV5-6 and J is TRBJ2-3; 8 bases are a match to TRBD2. The CDR3 DNA sequence: TGTGCCAGCAGCTTGAGAGCGGGAGTCGCAGATACGCAGTATTTT. This gives the protein CASSLRAGVADTQYF.